This TCR beta chain came from a study of blood T cell repertoires in COVID-19 (dated by TCRdb to about 2020). The study in broad terms: Collaborator samples came from the United States, Italy and Spain and covered acute and convalescent phases of COVID-19. The repertoires were released in a freely available public database intended as a resource for research on the immune response to SARS-CoV-2. The prospective study material was composed of cDNA or gDNA derived from T cells, B-cell-depleted T cells, or PBMCs. A de-identified subject ID, COVID-19 status, age in years and sex were almost always included in the sample metadata. Samples came from the ongoing ImmuneRACE study (first 160 participants) plus 1,254 subjects from 6 global collaborators. Where available, HLA class I and class II types were obtained from metadata supplied by the sample provider rather than from assay-based typing. Deeply sampled blood TCRbeta repertoires from subjects exposed to, actively infected with, or recovered from COVID-19 were included in the dataset.

Cut back by 5 bases and 0 bases, the V and J ends lie 8 bases apart. From a lookup of the germline V gene, CDR1 and CDR2 are KGHDR and SFDVKD. From cysteine to phenylalanine, the CDR3 is 14 amino acids long. The kept DNA is CDR3 alone, 42 bases in frame from the first base. TCRbeta CDR3 regions were amplified from genomic DNA by means of the immunoSEQ Assay, a bias-controlled multiplex PCR. Concerning the study's data processing: The number of nucleated cells in each sample was estimated from the amplification of reference gene primers within the assay. To quantify the absolute abundance of each unique TCRbeta CDR3 rearrangement, sequence reads were collapsed and filtered. For each sample, productive Simpson clonality was calculated by taking the square root of Simpson's diversity index across productive rearrangements. TCRdb re-hosts the immuneACCESS table, in-frame sequences only. Its copies lack some clones; in the studies checked, an unresolved V gene accounts for under half of them, and the cause for the rest is not known. D and trimming come from the DNA, and the V and J calls and clone size come from that table. The sample table contains about 110,000 clones; only one count was recorded for around 85% of them. The ten largest clonotypes hold around a fifth of the sample.

Worth noting for this clone: The antigen it binds to is not known. It has no much larger one-base neighbor in the sample; base qualities were not kept.

Each collaborating institution followed its own protocols to collect whole blood in K2EDTA tubes. For TCRbeta analysis, collaborators shipped samples as frozen whole blood, isolated PBMCs, or DNA extracted from either of those sample types. Study-level results and caveats: How much clinical and demographic metadata was included differed by source and by participant, and the metadata was provided uncurated.

The specimen sequenced was peripheral blood. The receptor was isolated from a man aged 70 or older with active or convalescent COVID-19. This receptor chain uses TRBV24-1 and TRBJ2-3, and the D gene may be TRBD2, 5 bases matching. The base sequence is TGTGCCACCAGTGGAGGGCTTAGCACAGATACGCAGTATTTT. Translated, this is CATSGGLSTDTQYF.